The 18 T cell receptor beta chains below were found in one sample sequenced in a study of cytomegalovirus exposure and HLA in healthy donors. The PCR had 60 Vbeta and 13 Jbeta primers. Repertoires were generated with immunoSEQ multiplex PCR, while TCRdb's copy carries only in-frame clones and drops some. The top ten clones hold 1.8% of a sample with about 130,000 clones, around 80% of them seen once. Sequencing was performed on PBMCs. All receptors derive from a female donor in good health and CMV-seropositive.

This sequence joins TRBV10-3 and TRBJ1-3; no definite D call. Germline CDR1 ENHRY, CDR2 SYGVKD. V lost 5 bases and J 4 bases, leaving 9 bases between the germline ends. The CDR3 spans 13 residues. In nucleotides, the CDR3 is TGTGCCATCAGTCCGGGGATGGGAAACACCATATATTTT. It encodes CAISPGMGNTIYF.

This chain links TRBV5-1 with TRBJ2-5, with unresolved D. Trimming removed 4 bases from V and 4 bases from J, with 14 bases in between. This CDR3 has 14 residues. Germline assignment: CDR1 SGHRS and CDR2 YFSETQ. The CDR3 DNA follows: TGCGCCAGCAGCACTCACCCGTCTTCAGAGACCCAGTACTTC. Encoded protein: CASSTHPSSETQYF.

This chain links TRBV10-1 with TRBJ2-7; TRBD2 agrees at 11 bases. The length of the CDR3 is 14 residues. Germline values: CDR1 WNHNN, CDR2 SYGVQD (reference sequence). V trimming: 5 bases; J trimming: 3 bases; junction bases outside the gene matches: 3. The chain's CDR3 is CASSPGTSGYEQYF. CDR3 in DNA: TGCGCCAGCAGTCCCGGGACTAGCGGCTACGAGCAGTACTTC.

The chain joins TRBV7-9 to TRBJ2-3, with 10 nucleotides matching TRBD1. The CDR3 extends over 15 amino acids. The germline CDR1 and CDR2 sequences are SEHNR and FQNEAQ (reference sequence). Trimming took 5 bases from V and 1 from J; bases not matched to a gene: 3. The CDR3 DNA reads as TGTGCCAGCAGCGCCGGGACAGGGGGCACAGATACGCAGTATTTT. Its translation is CASSAGTGGTDTQYF.

The CDR3 nucleotides read TGCGCCAGCAGCCAACAGGGGATGGCAGGGGATGAGCAGTTCTTC. Protein sequence: CASSQQGMAGDEQFF. The chain carries TRBV4-1 and TRBJ2-1, with D possibly matching TRBD1 (6 bases). Between the trimmed V and J ends, which lost 2 bases and 8 bases, there was a span of 16 bases. Germline values: CDR1 MGHRA, CDR2 YSYEKL. The CDR3 runs 15 residues.

This clone was found a few times. The V and J genes are TRBV19 and TRBJ1-5; 10 nucleotides align to TRBD1. The CDR3 is made up of 14 amino acids. The J segment lost 2 bases and the V segment lost 10 bases, leaving 5 bases of the junction unmatched. Germline V gene lookup returns CDR1 LNHDA and CDR2 SQIVND (reference sequence). The CDR3 loop is CAIGTGVRNQPQHF. In DNA form, the CDR3 reads TGTGCCATCGGGACAGGGGTTCGCAATCAGCCCCAGCATTTT.

V gene TRBV18 combines with J gene TRBJ2-7, with 8 bases that match TRBD1. J lost 5 bases, V lost 5 bases, and 11 bases had no gene match. CDR1 is KGHSH and CDR2 is LQKENI in the germline V gene. The CDR3 spans 15 residues. The DNA for the CDR3 is TGTGCCAGCTCAACGACAGGGGCTAGGATAGACGAGCAGTACTTC. It yields the protein CASSTTGARIDEQYF. The complete variable domain, with remaining parts taken from reference TRBV18 and TRBJ2-7, reads NAGVMQNPRHLVRRRGQEARLRCSPMKGHSHVYWYRQLPEEGLKFMVYLQKENIIDESGMPKERFSAEFPKEGPSILRIQQVVRGDSAAYFCASSTTGARIDEQYFGPGTRLTVT.

The DNA of the CDR3 is TGTGCCAGCAGCGTAGGGTTACAACCAGATGAGCAGTTCTTC. Its protein product is CASSVGLQPDEQFF. The J gene is TRBJ2-1, the V gene TRBV9; unclear D gene. V dropped 0 bases and J dropped 8 bases, with 12 bases sitting between them. This CDR3 is 14 amino acids long. Per the germline V gene, CDR1 is SGDLS and CDR2 is YYNGEE.

CDR3 sequence reads: CASSTPGDSPLHF. The CDR3 region has the DNA TGTGCCAGCAGTACCCCAGGGGACTCACCCCTCCACTTT. The genes are TRBV6-5 and TRBJ1-6, with TRBD1 as a possible D gene (6 bases). This CDR3 is 13 amino acids long. Germline-derived CDR1 and CDR2 are MNHEY and SVGAGI. V was pared by 5 bases and J by 10 bases, with 12 bases between.

This rearrangement joins TRBV30 to TRBJ2-7; TRBD2 aligns across 8 bases. Germline V lookup: CDR1 GTSNPN, CDR2 SVGIG (reference sequence). The CDR3 is made up of 13 amino acids. Trimming took 3 bases from V and 6 from J; bases not matched to a gene: 7. The CDR3 DNA reads as TGTGCCTGGAGCGGGGGACTAGTGGGCGAGCAGTACTTC. Residues: CAWSGGLVGEQYF.

This chain joins TRBV13 and TRBJ2-3; TRBD2 matches at 13 bases. V was pared by 6 bases and J by 2 bases, with 2 bases of the junction left unmatched. CDR3 length: 15 residues. Germline values: CDR1 PRHDT, CDR2 FYEKMQ (reference sequence). CDR3 coding DNA: TGTGCCAGCAGTACTAGCGGGGGGGACACAGATACGCAGTATTTT. Protein: CASSTSGGDTDTQYF.

The chain carries TRBV29-1 and TRBJ2-3; D not certain. Trimming pared 5 bases from V and 10 bases from J, leaving 10 bases between. CDR1 is SQVTM, CDR2 ANQGSEA, per germline. The CDR3 contains 10 residues. CDR3 sequence (DNA): TGCAGCGTTTCCGCAGGCGCGCAGTATTTT. Translated: CSVSAGAQYF.

J is TRBJ1-1 and V is TRBV10-3; 7 bases map to TRBD1. The V gene end was trimmed by 9 bases and the J gene end by 4 bases; junction bases not matched to a gene: 11. Looked up from germline, CDR1 is ENHRY and CDR2 is SYGVKD. The CDR3 has 14 residues. In DNA, the CDR3 is TGTGCCATAAAACCCTCACAGGGGAGCACTGAAGCTTTCTTT. This encodes CAIKPSQGSTEAFF.

This clone was seen a few times. The gene calls are TRBV19 and TRBJ1-2; 9 bases line up with TRBD1. The germline gives CDR1 LNHDA, CDR2 SQIVND (reference sequence). The CDR3 extends over 14 amino acids. The J segment lost 4 bases and the V segment lost 4 bases, leaving 4 bases of the junction unmatched. The CDR3 loop reads CASSTQGASYGYTF. DNA for the CDR3: TGTGCCAGTAGTACACAGGGGGCGAGCTATGGCTACACCTTC.

This clone was observed a handful of times. V is TRBV14 and J is TRBJ1-6; tentatively, D is TRBD1 (5 bases). Germline-derived CDR1 and CDR2 are SGHDN and FVKESK. The CDR3 sequence is 15 residues long. The germline V and J ends were trimmed by 4 bases and 7 bases, with 14 bases remaining between them. The CDR3 loop is CASSPLGSGNSPLHF. The CDR3 coding sequence is TGTGCCAGCAGCCCCCTGGGATCAGGGAATTCACCCCTCCACTTT.

V is TRBV19 and J is TRBJ2-1, with a possible D match to TRBD2 (7 bases). Trimming shortened V by 3 bases and J by 8 bases, and 14 bases separated the two germline ends. The CDR3 has 14 residues. Germline V lookup: CDR1 LNHDA, CDR2 SQIVND (reference sequence). In DNA form, the CDR3 reads TGTGCCAGTAGTATTAGGAGGGGGGGTCATGAGCAGTTCTTC. Translated: CASSIRRGGHEQFF.

The rearrangement joins TRBV18 to TRBJ2-6; no clear D gene. Germline CDR1 and CDR2: KGHSH and LQKENI. The CDR3 runs 15 residues. V lost 0 bases and J 0 bases, leaving 3 bases between the germline ends. CDR3 DNA sequence: TGTGCCAGCTCACCACCCAACTCTGGGGCCAACGTCCTGACTTTC. It specifies CASSPPNSGANVLTF.

The genes are TRBV16 and TRBJ1-1; TRBD1 matches at 11 bases. Per the germline V gene, CDR1 is KGHSY and CDR2 is FQNENV. This CDR3 has 14 amino acids. J gave up 10 bases and V 0 bases, and 4 bases lay outside the gene matches. The chain's CDR3 is CASSQSRGQGGAFF. The CDR3 nucleotides read TGTGCCAGCAGCCAATCGCGGGGACAGGGGGGAGCTTTCTTT.